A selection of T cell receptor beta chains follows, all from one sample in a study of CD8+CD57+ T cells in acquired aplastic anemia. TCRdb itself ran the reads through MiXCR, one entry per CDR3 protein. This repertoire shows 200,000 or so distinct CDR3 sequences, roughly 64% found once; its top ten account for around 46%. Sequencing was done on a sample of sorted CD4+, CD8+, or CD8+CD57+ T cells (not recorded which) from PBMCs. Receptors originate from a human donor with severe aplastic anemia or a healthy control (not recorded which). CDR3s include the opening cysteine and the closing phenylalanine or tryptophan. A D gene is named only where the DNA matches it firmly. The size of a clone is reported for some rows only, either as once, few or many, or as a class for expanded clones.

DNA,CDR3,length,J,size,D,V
TGCAGTGCCAAACCCTCGGGACAGTCCTACGAGCAGTACTTC,CSAKPSGQSYEQYF,14,TRBJ2-7,-,TRBD1,TRBV20-1
TGCAGTGCTGAAGCAGGGTGGACGCAGTATTTT,CSAEAGWTQYF,11,TRBJ2-3,-,-,TRBV20-1
TGTGCCAGCAGCTTATTCGGCAATTACTCCCGCTATGGCTACACCTTC,CASSLFGNYSRYGYTF,16,TRBJ1-2,-,-,TRBV7-8
TGTGCCAGTAGTAATCAGGGCACCGGGGAGCTGTTTTTT,CASSNQGTGELFF,13,TRBJ2-2,-,-,TRBV19
TGTGCCAGTAGTATCCCCGGGGGCACTGAAGCTTTCTTT,CASSIPGGTEAFF,13,TRBJ1-1,many,-,TRBV19
TGTGCCAGCAGTCTAATCCCAATCAACTACAATGAGCAGTTCTTC,CASSLIPINYNEQFF,15,TRBJ2-1,-,-,TRBV12-3/TRBV12-4
TGTGCCAGCGATGGGCGGGTCCGCCCAGATACGCAGTATTTT,CASDGRVRPDTQYF,14,TRBJ2-3,-,-,TRBV2
TGCAGTGCTCACTTAGGGGATACGCAGTATTTT,CSAHLGDTQYF,11,TRBJ2-3,-,-,TRBV20-1
TGTGCCAGCACGGGACCGCGGGAGGGGGTGACTGGGGCCAACGTCCTGACTTTC,CASTGPREGVTGANVLTF,18,TRBJ2-6,-,TRBD2,TRBV2
TGTGCCAGCAGCCCCGGACAGGGTAGGGTCTACGAGCAGTACTTC,CASSPGQGRVYEQYF,15,TRBJ2-7,-,TRBD1,TRBV7-6
TGCGCCAGCAGAATTTCCGGGAGCTCCTACAATGAGCAGTTCTTC,CASRISGSSYNEQFF,15,TRBJ2-1,-,-,TRBV10-2
TGTGCCAGCAGCACGGACAGGGAGGCTGAAGCTTTCTTT,CASSTDREAEAFF,13,TRBJ1-1,-,TRBD1,TRBV7-2
TGTGCCAGCAGCTCTCCACGGACAGGGGGCAACACCGGGGAGCTGTTTTTT,CASSSPRTGGNTGELFF,17,TRBJ2-2,many,TRBD1,TRBV11-2
TGTGCCAGCAGCCATAAGGCGATGGGAGGCTACACCTTC,CASSHKAMGGYTF,13,TRBJ1-2,once,-,TRBV14
TGTGCCAGCAGGGGGGGGGGGCCGGGGGAATACTTC,CASRGGGPGEYF,12,TRBJ2-7,-,-,TRBV28
TGTGCCAGCAGTGAAGAAGGGGGTTATGGCTACACCTTC,CASSEEGGYGYTF,13,TRBJ1-2,-,-,TRBV2